These 15 T cell receptor beta chains were sequenced from one sample in a study of T cells expressing NK-cell markers. TCRdb re-called the 5' RACE reads and gives one entry per CDR3 protein, without DNA. This listing includes 500,000 to 700,000 distinct CDR3 sequences. Sequencing used blood T cells: a sorted CD56 or NKG2C T cell subset, CD4+ or CD8+ T cells, or bulk PBMC T cells (not recorded which). These receptors were collected from a man between 18 and 35 years old in good health.

This chain links TRBV28 with TRBJ2-7. CDR1 is MDHEN, CDR2 SYDVKM, per germline. CDR3 size: 12 residues. The CDR3 sequence: CASTVNSYEQYF.

This chain joins TRBV29-1 and TRBJ2-3; with no DNA, the TCRdb D assignment of TRBD2 cannot be verified. The CDR3 is made up of 11 amino acids. The germline V gene encodes CDR1 SQVTM and CDR2 ANQGSEA. This CDR3 is CSPLGTDTQYF.

This chain connects TRBV29-1 to TRBJ2-5; TCRdb picks TRBD2, but there is no DNA to check that call. The CDR3 is 11 residues long. CDR1 SQVTM and CDR2 ANQGSEA come from the germline V gene. This CDR3 is CTEGGKETQYF.

The chain recombines TRBV6-5 with TRBJ2-5; TCRdb names TRBD1, which stays unverified in the absence of DNA. The V gene's germline CDR1 is MNHEY and CDR2 SVGAGI. This CDR3 is 16 amino acids long. CDR3 amino acids: CASSYSRDRGWETQYF.

The chain uses TRBV11-2 and TRBJ2-3. The germline CDR1 and CDR2 sequences are SGHAT and FQNNGV. The CDR3 runs 14 residues. The chain's CDR3 is CASRSGLAADTQYF.

J is TRBJ2-1 and V is TRBV4-2; the TRBD2 assignment by TCRdb is unverifiable without DNA. The CDR3 length is 19 residues. Germline loops: CDR1 LGHNA, CDR2 YNFKEQ. CDR3 region: CASSQPPGTSGRPLNEQFF.

CDR3 protein: CASTAGGLYVSDTQYF. The chain combines TRBV28 with TRBJ2-3; TCRdb reports TRBD2, a call that lacks DNA to check it against. The CDR3 is 16 amino acids. The germline V gene has CDR1 MDHEN and CDR2 SYDVKM.

V is TRBV5-8 and J is TRBJ2-7. Germline loops: CDR1 SGHTS, CDR2 YDEGEE. The CDR3 loop spans 14 amino acids. CDR3: CASSLGLLSYEQYF.

CDR3 sequence reads: CASSFIPGGNTGELFF. The chain recombines TRBV11-3 with TRBJ2-2; TCRdb designates TRBD1, a call that cannot be tested without DNA. Germline V CDR1 and CDR2: SGHNT, YENEEA. The CDR3 sequence is 16 residues long.

The chain joins TRBV6-1 to TRBJ1-1. This CDR3 has 14 residues. Germline loops: CDR1 MNHNS, CDR2 SASEGT. This CDR3 reads CASMEAPRRTEAFF.

The rearrangement joins TRBV5-4 to TRBJ2-7; TCRdb indicates TRBD1, and absent DNA this call remains unverified. Germline V gene lookup returns CDR1 SGHNT and CDR2 YYREEE (reference sequence). CDR3 length: 14 amino acids. The chain's CDR3 is CASCRDRGPYEQYF.

The rearrangement joins TRBV24-1 to TRBJ1-2; without DNA, the TCRdb call of TRBD1 cannot be checked. Germline V gene sequence: CDR1 KGHDR, CDR2 SFDVKD. The CDR3 length is 14 residues. The CDR3 is CATGSGPLNYGYTF.

This chain links TRBV7-3 with TRBJ2-1. There are 13 residues in the CDR3. Germline CDR1 reads SGHTA; CDR2 reads FQGTGA. CDR3 region: CASSLDGFNEQFF. Full variable domain (outside the CDR3, taken from reference TRBV7-3 and TRBJ2-1): GAGVSQTPSNKVTEKGKYVELRCDPISGHTALYWYRQSLGQGPEFLIYFQGTGAADDSGLPNDRFFAVRPEGSVSTLKIQRTERGDSAVYLCASSLDGFNEQFFGPGTRLTVL.

The chain combines TRBV12-3 or TRBV12-4 with TRBJ2-1; the TRBD2 assignment by TCRdb is unverifiable without DNA. The CDR3 has 18 amino acids. CDR3 in amino acids: CASSFRYLGTSGSLEQFF.

The chain couples TRBV7-2 to TRBJ2-1; TCRdb designates TRBD2, a call that cannot be tested without DNA. The germline V gene has CDR1 SGHTA and CDR2 FQGNSA. The CDR3 has 16 residues. The CDR3 sequence is CASSLGSASGRVGQFF.